This T cell receptor (beta chain) was recovered during a study of cytomegalovirus exposure and HLA in healthy donors. V lost 7 bases, J lost 0 bases, and 22 bases lay in between. Per the germline V gene, CDR1 is SGHRS and CDR2 is YFSETQ. There are 18 residues in the CDR3. Findings and limits, study-wide: Most TCR sequences proved rare, with some public TCRs found in many donors. Reports state that TCR beta sequences accurately predicted most subjects' HLA-A and HLA-B alleles. The analysis excluded some indistinguishable V segments, including TRBV6-2 and TRBV6-3.

Worth noting for this clone: The antigen is undetermined.

This PCR relied on a set of 60 Vbeta primers and 13 Jbeta primers. Produced via immunoSEQ multiplex PCR; TCRdb's table is partial and in-frame only. The sample records around 170,000 clones, over 70% being singletons. This clonotype was obtained from a woman in her forties in good health and CMV-seropositive. The V and J genes are TRBV5-1 and TRBJ2-2, with D unclear. Specimen: PBMCs. DNA for the CDR3: TGCGCCAGCCAACCCCAACCCATACAGTTCGCGAACACCGGGGAGCTGTTTTTT. It is translated as CASQPQPIQFANTGELFF.